This TCR beta chain was recorded in a study of T cells in pancreatic ductal adenocarcinoma. CDR1 and CDR2 (germline): ENHRY, SYGVKD. The CDR3 extends over 15 amino acids. J gave up 5 bases and V 3 bases, and 6 bases lay outside the gene matches. Here immunoSEQ multiplex PCR was the method, and the copy in TCRdb shows in-frame clones only, minus some. The repertoire holds about 100,000 clones, with 90% to 95% as singletons. Selected pancreatic ductal adenocarcinoma patients had undergone surgery without neoadjuvant therapy. For this clone: Its antigen remains unknown.

General study findings and limits: Unique clonotypes were 7.5 to 10-fold more numerous in blood than in tumor. Comparisons of tumor and blood clonality may show falsely lower tumor diversity. Mean clonality was about 0.11 in tumors and roughly 0.072 in blood, not significantly different. The resected pancreatic cancer cohort was biased toward the minority with early-stage disease.

Sequencing input: PBMCs. The chain has TRBV10-3 and TRBJ2-3, with TRBD1 matching over 9 bases. This sequence originates from a human donor with pancreatic ductal adenocarcinoma. CDR3 in amino acids: CAISEQDRGGDTQYF. The CDR3 DNA sequence: TGTGCCATCAGTGAACAGGACAGGGGAGGAGATACGCAGTATTTT.